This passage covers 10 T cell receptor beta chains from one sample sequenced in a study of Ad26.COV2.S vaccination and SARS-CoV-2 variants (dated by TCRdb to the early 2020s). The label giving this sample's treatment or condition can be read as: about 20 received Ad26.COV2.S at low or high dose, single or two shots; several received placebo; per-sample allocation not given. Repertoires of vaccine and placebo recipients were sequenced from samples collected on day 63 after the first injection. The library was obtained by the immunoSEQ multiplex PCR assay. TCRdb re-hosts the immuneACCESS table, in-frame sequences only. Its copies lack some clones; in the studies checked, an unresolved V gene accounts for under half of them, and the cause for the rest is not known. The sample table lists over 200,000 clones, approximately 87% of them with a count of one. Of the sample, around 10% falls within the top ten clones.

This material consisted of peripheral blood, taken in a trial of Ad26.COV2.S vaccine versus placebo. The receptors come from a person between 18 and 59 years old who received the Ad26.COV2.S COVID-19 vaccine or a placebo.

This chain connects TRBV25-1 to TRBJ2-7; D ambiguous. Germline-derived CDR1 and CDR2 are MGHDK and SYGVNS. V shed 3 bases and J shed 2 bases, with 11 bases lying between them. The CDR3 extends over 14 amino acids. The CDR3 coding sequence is TGTGCCAGCAGTGATCCCGGGCCCGCCTACGAGCAGTACTTC. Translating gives CASSDPGPAYEQYF.

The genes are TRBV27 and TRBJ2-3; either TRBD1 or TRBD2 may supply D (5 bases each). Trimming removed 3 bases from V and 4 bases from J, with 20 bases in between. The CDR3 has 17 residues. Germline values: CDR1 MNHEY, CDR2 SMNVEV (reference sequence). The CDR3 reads CASSFSGTQIKADTQYF. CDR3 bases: TGTGCCAGCAGTTTCTCCGGGACCCAAATTAAGGCAGATACGCAGTATTTT.

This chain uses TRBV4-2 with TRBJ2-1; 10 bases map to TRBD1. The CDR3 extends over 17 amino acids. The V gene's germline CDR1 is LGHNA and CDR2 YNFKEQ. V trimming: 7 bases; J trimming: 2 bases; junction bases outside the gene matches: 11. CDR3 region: CASKLSQGTGAYNEQFF. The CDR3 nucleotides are TGTGCCAGCAAATTGAGTCAGGGGACAGGGGCCTACAATGAGCAGTTCTTC.

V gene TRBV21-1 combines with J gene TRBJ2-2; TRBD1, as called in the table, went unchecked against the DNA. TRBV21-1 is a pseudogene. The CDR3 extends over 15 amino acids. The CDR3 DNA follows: TGTACTCACCCCCAAAGGGGATTTGGTACCGGGGAGCTGTTTTTT. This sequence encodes CTHPQRGFGTGELFF.

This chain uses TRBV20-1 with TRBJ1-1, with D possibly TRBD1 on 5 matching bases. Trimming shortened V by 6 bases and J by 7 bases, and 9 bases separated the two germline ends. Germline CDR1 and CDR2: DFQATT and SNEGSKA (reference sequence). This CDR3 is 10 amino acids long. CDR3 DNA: TGCAGTGCCGGGACGGGTGAAGCTTTCTTT. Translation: CSAGTGEAFF.

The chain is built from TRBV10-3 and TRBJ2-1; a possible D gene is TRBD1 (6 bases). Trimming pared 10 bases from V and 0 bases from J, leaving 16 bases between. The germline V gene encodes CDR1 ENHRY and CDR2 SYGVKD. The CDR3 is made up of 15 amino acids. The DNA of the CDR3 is TGTGCCACCGGTGGACAGTCTGGCTCCTACAATGAGCAGTTCTTC. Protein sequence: CATGGQSGSYNEQFF.

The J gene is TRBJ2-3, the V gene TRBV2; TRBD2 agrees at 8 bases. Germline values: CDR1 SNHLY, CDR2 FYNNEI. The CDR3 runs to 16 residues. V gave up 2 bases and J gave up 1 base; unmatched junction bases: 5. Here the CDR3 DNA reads TGTGCCAGCAGTGAATTAGGTAGCGGGGGCACAGATACGCAGTATTTT. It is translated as CASSELGSGGTDTQYF.

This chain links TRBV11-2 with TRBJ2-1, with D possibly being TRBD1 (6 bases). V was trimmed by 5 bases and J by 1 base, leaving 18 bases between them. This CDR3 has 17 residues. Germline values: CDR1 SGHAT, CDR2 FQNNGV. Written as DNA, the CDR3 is TGTGCCAGCAGCCTTCAAACAGGGATGGGGTCCTACAATGAGCAGTTCTTC. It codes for CASSLQTGMGSYNEQFF.

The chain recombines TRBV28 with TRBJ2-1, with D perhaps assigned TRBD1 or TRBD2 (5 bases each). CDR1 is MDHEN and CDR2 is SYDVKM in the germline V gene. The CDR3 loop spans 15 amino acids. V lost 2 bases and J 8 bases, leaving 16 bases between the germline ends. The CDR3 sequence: CASSLRSGRGDEQFF. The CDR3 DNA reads TGTGCCAGCAGTTTACGCTCCGGCAGAGGGGATGAGCAGTTCTTC.

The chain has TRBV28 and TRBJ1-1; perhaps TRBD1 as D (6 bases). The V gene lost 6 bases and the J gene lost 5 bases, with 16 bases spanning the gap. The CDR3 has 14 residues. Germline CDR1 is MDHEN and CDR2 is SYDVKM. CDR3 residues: CASRPWGAGTEAFF. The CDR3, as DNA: TGTGCCAGCAGGCCTTGGGGGGCGGGGACTGAAGCTTTCTTT.